Detailed here is one T cell receptor beta chain. This entry belongs to a study of cytomegalovirus exposure and HLA in healthy donors. The PCR ran on 60 Vbeta and 13 Jbeta primers. TCRdb's copy holds only in-frame clones and misses some; the assay was immunoSEQ multiplex PCR. Of approximately 150,000 clones in the sample, around 82% were seen once. As for the donors, each was a healthy bone marrow donor. Trimming pared 8 bases from V and 0 bases from J, leaving 7 bases between. This CDR3 spans 12 amino acids. CDR1 and CDR2 (germline): MGHDK, SYGVNS. The origin of this receptor is a man younger than 40 in good health and CMV-seronegative. The chain is built from TRBV25-1 and TRBJ2-5; tentatively, D is TRBD2 (5 bases). The sample was PBMCs. The CDR3 spells CASRGNQETQYF. In nucleotides, the CDR3 is TGTGCCAGCCGAGGGAACCAAGAGACCCAGTACTTC.